Reported below is one T cell receptor beta chain. Its antigen specificity is not known. No clone much larger than this one lies a single base away; base qualities are absent. These data belong to a study of blood T cell repertoires in COVID-19 (dated by TCRdb to 2018 to 2021). Broadly, across the study: Collaborator samples came from the United States, Italy and Spain and covered acute and convalescent phases of COVID-19. Where HLA class I and class II types were available, the types were taken from metadata supplied by the sample provider, not from assay-based typing. The prospective study material was composed of cDNA or gDNA derived from T cells, B-cell-depleted T cells, or PBMCs. Samples came from the ongoing ImmuneRACE study (first 160 participants) plus 1,254 subjects from 6 global collaborators. The repertoires were made available in a free public database intended to serve as a resource for research on the immune response to SARS-CoV-2. Subjects who had been exposed to COVID-19, were actively infected with it, or had recovered from it provided the deeply sampled blood TCRbeta repertoires that made up the dataset. Sample metadata almost always included a de-identified subject ID, COVID-19 status, age in years and sex. What the work shows at the level of the full study, not this receptor alone: The quantity of clinical and demographic metadata differed by source and by participant and was supplied without curation.

TCRbeta CDR3 regions were amplified from genomic DNA using the immunoSEQ Assay, a bias-controlled multiplex PCR. From the authors' description of their analysis: Within the assay, amplification of reference gene primers was used to estimate how many nucleated cells each sample contained. To quantify the absolute abundance of each unique TCRbeta CDR3 rearrangement, sequence reads were collapsed and filtered. For each sample, productive Simpson clonality was calculated as the square root of Simpson's diversity index over productive rearrangements. In TCRdb, the immuneACCESS table is reduced to in-frame sequences with V and J assigned. These tables do not hold every clone; where another copy was compared, an unresolved V gene accounts for under half, and the others remain unexplained. V and J calls and clone size are as listed in that table; D and trimming were resolved from the DNA. Across this sample there are approximately 66,000 clones, with 75% to 90% seen only once. The leading ten clones occupy under 9.5% of the sample.

Whole blood was collected in K2EDTA tubes by collaborating institutions according to the institutions' own protocols. Collaborator samples were shipped for TCRbeta analysis as frozen whole blood, isolated PBMCs, or DNA extracted from either sample type. Its CDR3 holds 18 amino acids, cysteine through phenylalanine. CDR3 DNA only is kept here, 54 bases in frame from base 1. The germline V gene supplies CDR1 SGHDN and CDR2 FVKESK. The germline V end is reduced by 1 base and the J end by 4 bases; junction bases left unmatched: 10. Material for sequencing was peripheral blood. The chain was built from TRBV14 and TRBJ2-1, with 10 junctional bases fitting TRBD2. This TCR derives from a human donor with active COVID-19. The donor label of this sample is uncertain. The DNA sequence follows: TGTGCCAGCAGCCAAGGGTCAAGCGGGAGGGCCCCATACAATGAGCAGTTCTTC. It codes for CASSQGSSGRAPYNEQFF.